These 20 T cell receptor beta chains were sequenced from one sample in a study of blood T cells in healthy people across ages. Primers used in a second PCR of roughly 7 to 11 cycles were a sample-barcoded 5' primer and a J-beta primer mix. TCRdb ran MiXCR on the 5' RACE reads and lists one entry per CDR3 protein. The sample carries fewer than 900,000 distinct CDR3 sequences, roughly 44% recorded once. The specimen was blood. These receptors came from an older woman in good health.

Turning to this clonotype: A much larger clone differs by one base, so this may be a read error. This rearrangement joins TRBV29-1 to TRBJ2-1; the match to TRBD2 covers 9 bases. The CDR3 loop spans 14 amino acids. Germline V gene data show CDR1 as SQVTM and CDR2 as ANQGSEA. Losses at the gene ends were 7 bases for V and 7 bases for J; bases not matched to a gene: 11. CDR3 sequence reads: CSADRLAAINEQFF. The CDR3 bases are TGCAGCGCCGATAGACTAGCGGCAATAAATGAGCAGTTCTTC.

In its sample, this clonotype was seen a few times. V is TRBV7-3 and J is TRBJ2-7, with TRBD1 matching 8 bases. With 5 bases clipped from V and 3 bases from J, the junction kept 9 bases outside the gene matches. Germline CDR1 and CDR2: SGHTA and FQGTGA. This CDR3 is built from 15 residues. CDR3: CASSPDRASYYEQYF. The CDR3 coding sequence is TGTGCCAGCAGCCCGGACAGGGCGTCGTACTACGAGCAGTACTTC. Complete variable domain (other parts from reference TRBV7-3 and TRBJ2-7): GAGVSQTPSNKVTEKGKYVELRCDPISGHTALYWYRQSLGQGPEFLIYFQGTGAADDSGLPNDRFFAVRPEGSVSTLKIQRTERGDSAVYLCASSPDRASYYEQYFGPGTRLTVT.

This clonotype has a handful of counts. In nucleotides, the CDR3 is TGTGCCAGCAGCTCCAGGACAGGGGGCACTGAAGCTTTCTTT. Protein sequence: CASSSRTGGTEAFF. The chain has TRBV7-8 and TRBJ1-1; TRBD1 matches at 10 bases. The CDR3 extends over 14 amino acids. From germline, CDR1 is SGHVS and CDR2 FQNEAQ. V dropped 4 bases and J dropped 4; count of bases not matched to a gene: 3.

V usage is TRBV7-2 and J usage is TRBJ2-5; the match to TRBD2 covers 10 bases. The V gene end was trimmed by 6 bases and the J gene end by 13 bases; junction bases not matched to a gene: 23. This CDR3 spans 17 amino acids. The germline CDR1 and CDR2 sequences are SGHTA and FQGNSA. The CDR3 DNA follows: TGTGCCAGCAGACGATCACTAGCGGGACCACTCCAAGAGACTCGGTACTTC. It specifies CASRRSLAGPLQETRYF.

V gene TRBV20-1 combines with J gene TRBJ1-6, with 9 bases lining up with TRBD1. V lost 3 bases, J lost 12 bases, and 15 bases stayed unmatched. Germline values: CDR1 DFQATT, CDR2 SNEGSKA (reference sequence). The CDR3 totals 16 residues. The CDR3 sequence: CSASLQGALGFLPLHF. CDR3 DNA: TGCAGTGCTAGTTTACAGGGGGCGTTGGGATTTTTACCCCTCCACTTT.

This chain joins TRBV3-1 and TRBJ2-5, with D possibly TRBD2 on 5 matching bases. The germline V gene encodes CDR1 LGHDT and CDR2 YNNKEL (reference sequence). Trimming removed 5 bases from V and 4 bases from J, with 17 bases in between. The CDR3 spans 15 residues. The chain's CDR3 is CASSTEGPPRETQYF. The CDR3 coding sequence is TGTGCCAGCAGCACAGAGGGCCCGCCGAGAGAGACCCAGTACTTC.

The CDR3 here is CATSDSGQDEQYF. CDR3 DNA: TGTGCCACCAGTGACTCTGGACAGGATGAGCAGTACTTC. J is TRBJ2-5 and V is TRBV24-1; TRBD1 matches at 7 bases. CDR3 length: 13 residues. With V trimmed by 4 bases and J by 11 bases, 9 bases remained unmatched. The germline gives CDR1 KGHDR, CDR2 SFDVKD.

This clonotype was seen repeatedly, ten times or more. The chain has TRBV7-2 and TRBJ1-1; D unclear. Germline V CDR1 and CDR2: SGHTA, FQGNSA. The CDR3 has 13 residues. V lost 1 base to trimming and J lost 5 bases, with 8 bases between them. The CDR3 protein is CASSLGLRTEAFF. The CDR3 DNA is TGTGCCAGCAGCTTAGGTCTGAGGACTGAAGCTTTCTTT.

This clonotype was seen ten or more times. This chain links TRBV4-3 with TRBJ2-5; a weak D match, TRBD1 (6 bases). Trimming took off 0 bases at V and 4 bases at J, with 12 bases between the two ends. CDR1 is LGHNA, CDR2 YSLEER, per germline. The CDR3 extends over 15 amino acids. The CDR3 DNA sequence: TGCGCCAGCAGCCAAGAAGGGGGTTCGGGAGAGACCCAGTACTTC. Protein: CASSQEGGSGETQYF.

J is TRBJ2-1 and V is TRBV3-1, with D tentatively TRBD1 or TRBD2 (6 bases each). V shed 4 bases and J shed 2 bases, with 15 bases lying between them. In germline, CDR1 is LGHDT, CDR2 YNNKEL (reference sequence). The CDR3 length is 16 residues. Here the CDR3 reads CASSPGVGGTYNEQFF. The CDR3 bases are TGTGCCAGCAGCCCTGGGGTCGGGGGCACCTACAATGAGCAGTTCTTC.

CDR3 protein: CASSLARLNTEAFF. The CDR3 bases are TGTGCCAGCAGCTTAGCCAGATTGAACACTGAAGCTTTCTTT. This chain connects TRBV7-9 to TRBJ1-1; D remains unclear. Germline CDR1 and CDR2: SEHNR and FQNEAQ (reference sequence). Trimming stripped 0 bases from V and 0 bases from J, with 5 bases between. This CDR3 is built from 14 residues.

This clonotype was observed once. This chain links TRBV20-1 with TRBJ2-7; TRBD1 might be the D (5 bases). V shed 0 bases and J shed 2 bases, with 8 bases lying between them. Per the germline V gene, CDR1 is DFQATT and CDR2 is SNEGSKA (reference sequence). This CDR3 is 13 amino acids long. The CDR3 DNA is TGCAGTGCTAGAGAAGGGGTACCCTACGAGCAGTACTTC. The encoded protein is CSAREGVPYEQYF.

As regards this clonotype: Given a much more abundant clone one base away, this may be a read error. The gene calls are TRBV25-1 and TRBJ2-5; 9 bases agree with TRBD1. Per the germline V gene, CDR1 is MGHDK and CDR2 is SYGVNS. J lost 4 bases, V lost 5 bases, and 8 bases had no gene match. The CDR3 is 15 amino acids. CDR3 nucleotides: TGTGCCAGCAGTCGGGACAGGGTAGTTCGAGAGACCCAGTACTTC. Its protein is CASSRDRVVRETQYF.

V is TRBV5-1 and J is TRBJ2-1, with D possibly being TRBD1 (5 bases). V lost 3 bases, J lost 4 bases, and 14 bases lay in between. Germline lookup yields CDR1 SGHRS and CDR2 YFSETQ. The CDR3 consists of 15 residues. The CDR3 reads CASSSNQGRYNEQFF. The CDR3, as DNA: TGCGCCAGCAGCTCCAACCAGGGTCGTTACAATGAGCAGTTCTTC.

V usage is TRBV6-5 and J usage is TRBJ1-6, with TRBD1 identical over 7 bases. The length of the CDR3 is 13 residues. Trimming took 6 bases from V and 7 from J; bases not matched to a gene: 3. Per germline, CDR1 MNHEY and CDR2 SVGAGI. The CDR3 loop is CASRQGNNSPLHF. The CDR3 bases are TGTGCCAGCAGACAGGGGAACAATTCACCCCTCCACTTT.

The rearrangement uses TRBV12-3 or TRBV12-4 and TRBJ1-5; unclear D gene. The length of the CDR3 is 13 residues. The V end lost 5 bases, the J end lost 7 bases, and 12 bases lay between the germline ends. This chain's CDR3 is CASSPLEEQPQHF. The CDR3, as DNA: TGTGCCAGCAGTCCCCTGGAGGAGCAGCCCCAGCATTTT.

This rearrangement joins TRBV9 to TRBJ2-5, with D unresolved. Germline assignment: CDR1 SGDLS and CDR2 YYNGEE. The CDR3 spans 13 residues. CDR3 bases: TGTGCAACTGCAGCAGCCGGAGAAGAGACCCAGTACTTC. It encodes CATAAAGEETQYF.

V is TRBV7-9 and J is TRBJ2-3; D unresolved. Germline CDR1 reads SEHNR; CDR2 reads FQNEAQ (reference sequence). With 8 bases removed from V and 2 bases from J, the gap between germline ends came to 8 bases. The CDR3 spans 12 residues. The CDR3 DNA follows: TGTGCCAGCCTCTCATACACAGATACGCAGTATTTT. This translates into CASLSYTDTQYF.

CDR3 nucleotides: TGTGCCAGCATCTTCTCTACTGGGGCCAACGTCCTGACTTTC. Protein sequence: CASIFSTGANVLTF. This chain joins TRBV12-3 or TRBV12-4 and TRBJ2-6; no definite D call. V was clipped by 7 bases and J by 2 bases, with 9 bases between them. The CDR3 contains 14 residues.

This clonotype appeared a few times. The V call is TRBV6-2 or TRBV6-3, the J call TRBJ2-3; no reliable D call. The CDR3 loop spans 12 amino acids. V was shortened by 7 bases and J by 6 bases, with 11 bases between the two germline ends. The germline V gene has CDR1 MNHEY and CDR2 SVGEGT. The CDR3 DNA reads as TGTGCCAGCATAGATCTTCAGGATACGCAGTATTTT. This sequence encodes CASIDLQDTQYF.